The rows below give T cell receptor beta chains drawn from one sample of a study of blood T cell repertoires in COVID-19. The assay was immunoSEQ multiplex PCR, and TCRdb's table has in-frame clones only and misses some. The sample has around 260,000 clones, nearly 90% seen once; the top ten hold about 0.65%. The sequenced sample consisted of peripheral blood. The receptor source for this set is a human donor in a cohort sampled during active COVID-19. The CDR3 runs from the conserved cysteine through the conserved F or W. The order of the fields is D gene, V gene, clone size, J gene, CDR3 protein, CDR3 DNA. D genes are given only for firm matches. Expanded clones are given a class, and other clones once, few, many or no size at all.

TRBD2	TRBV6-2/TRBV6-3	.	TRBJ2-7	CASSLGLAGDYEQYF	TGTGCCAGCAGTTTGGGACTAGCGGGGGATTACGAGCAGTACTTC
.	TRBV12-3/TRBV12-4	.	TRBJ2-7	CASSDNYEQYF	TGTGCCAGCAGTGACAACTACGAGCAGTACTTC
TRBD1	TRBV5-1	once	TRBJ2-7	CASSSGTGGPQEQYF	TGCGCCAGCAGCTCCGGGACAGGAGGTCCTCAAGAGCAGTACTTC
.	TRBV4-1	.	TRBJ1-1	CASSQDSGRPSNAEAFF	TGCGCCAGCAGCCAAGATAGTGGGCGCCCGTCGAACGCTGAAGCTTTCTTT
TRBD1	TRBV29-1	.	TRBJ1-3	CSVGQRSGNTIYF	TGCAGCGTGGGACAGCGCTCTGGAAACACCATATATTTT
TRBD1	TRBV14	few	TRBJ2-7	CASSRTGYEQYF	TGTGCCAGCAGCCGGACAGGGTACGAGCAGTACTTC
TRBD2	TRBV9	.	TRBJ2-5	CASSAQGRAQETQYF	TGTGCCAGCAGCGCCCAAGGGAGGGCTCAAGAGACCCAGTACTTC
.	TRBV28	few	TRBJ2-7	CASTPPGVSYEQYF	TGTGCCAGCACTCCCCCGGGGGTCTCCTACGAGCAGTACTTC
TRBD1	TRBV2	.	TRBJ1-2	CASRPLTGQGVNGYTF	TGTGCCAGCAGGCCTCTAACCGGACAGGGAGTTAATGGCTACACCTTC
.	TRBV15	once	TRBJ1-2	CATSRVPTSNGYTF	TGTGCCACCAGCAGAGTCCCAACTTCTAATGGCTACACCTTC
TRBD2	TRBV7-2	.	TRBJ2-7	CASSSLPVAGAYEQYF	TGTGCCAGCAGCTCTCTCCCAGTAGCGGGGGCCTACGAGCAGTACTTC
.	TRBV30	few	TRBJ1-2	CAWTKDRSDYGYTF	TGTGCCTGGACCAAGGACAGAAGTGACTATGGCTACACCTTC
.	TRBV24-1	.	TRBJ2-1	CATRKSGGIDNEQFF	TGTGCCACTAGAAAAAGCGGAGGCATTGACAATGAGCAGTTCTTC
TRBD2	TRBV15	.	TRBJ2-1	CATSSRSGSVNEQFF	TGTGCCACCAGCAGCAGGAGCGGGAGCGTTAATGAGCAGTTCTTC
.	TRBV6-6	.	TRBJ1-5	CASTRGPDNQPQHF	TGTGCCAGCACCAGGGGTCCCGACAATCAGCCCCAGCATTTT
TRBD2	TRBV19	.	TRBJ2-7	CASTTQGLSSTREQYF	TGTGCCAGTACCACCCAGGGACTATCCAGTACTAGAGAGCAGTACTTC
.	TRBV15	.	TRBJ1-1	CATSRRRRDTEAFF	TGTGCCACCAGCAGAAGAAGGAGGGACACTGAAGCTTTCTTT
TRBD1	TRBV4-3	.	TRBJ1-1	CASSHYTGDTEAFF	TGCGCCAGCAGCCATTACACAGGGGACACTGAAGCTTTCTTT
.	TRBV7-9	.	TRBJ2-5	CASSVLGGTEETQYF	TGTGCCAGCAGCGTTCTGGGGGGAACCGAAGAGACCCAGTACTTC
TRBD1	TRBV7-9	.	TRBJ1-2	CASSSWTGGDGYTF	TGTGCCAGCAGCTCCTGGACAGGGGGCGATGGCTACACCTTC
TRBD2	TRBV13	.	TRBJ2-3	CASSLAREGWGTDTQYF	TGTGCCAGCAGCTTAGCCCGGGAGGGCTGGGGCACAGATACGCAGTATTTT
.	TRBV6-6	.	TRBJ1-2	CASNAVAGGYTF	TGTGCCAGCAACGCGGTTGCCGGCGGCTACACCTTC
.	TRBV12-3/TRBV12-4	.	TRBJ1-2	CASSSLLMGYTF	TGTGCCAGCAGTTCCCTCCTTATGGGCTACACCTTC
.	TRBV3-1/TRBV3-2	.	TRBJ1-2	CASSQDREHHDRNYGYTF	TGTGCCAGCAGCCAAGATCGGGAACACCACGATCGAAACTATGGCTACACCTTC
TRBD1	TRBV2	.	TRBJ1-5	CASNLQGEGNQPQHF	TGTGCCAGCAATTTACAGGGGGAAGGCAATCAGCCCCAGCATTTT
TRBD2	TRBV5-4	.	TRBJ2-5	CASSWGLADSGTQYF	TGTGCCAGCAGCTGGGGACTAGCGGATTCGGGGACCCAGTACTTC
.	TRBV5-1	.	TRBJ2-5	CASSLRRWETQYF	TGCGCCAGCAGCTTGAGGCGGTGGGAGACCCAGTACTTC
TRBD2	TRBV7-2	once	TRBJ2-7	CASSRGLAGSYEQYF	TGTGCCAGCAGCCGCGGGCTAGCGGGGTCCTACGAGCAGTACTTC
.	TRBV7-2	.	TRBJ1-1	CASSLTGGDTEAFF	TGTGCCAGCAGCTTAACGGGGGGCGACACTGAAGCTTTCTTT
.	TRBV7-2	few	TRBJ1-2	CASSEPPNYGYTF	TGTGCCAGCAGCGAGCCCCCTAACTATGGCTACACCTTC
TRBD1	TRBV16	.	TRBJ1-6	CASSPGQGRAPNSPLHF	TGTGCCAGCAGCCCGGGACAGGGGAGGGCCCCCAATTCACCCCTCCACTTT
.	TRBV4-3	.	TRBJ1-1	CASSQELGRNTEAFF	TGCGCCAGCAGCCAAGAATTGGGGAGGAACACTGAAGCTTTCTTT
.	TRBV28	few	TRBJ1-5	CASSLSPDGGPQHF	TGTGCCAGCAGTTTGTCCCCAGACGGCGGGCCCCAGCATTTT
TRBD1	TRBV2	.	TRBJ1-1	CASSNRGTFF	TGTGCCAGCAGCAACAGGGGGACTTTCTTT
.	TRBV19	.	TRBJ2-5	CASTSWSGSETQYF	TGTGCCAGTACCTCCTGGAGTGGGAGTGAGACCCAGTACTTC
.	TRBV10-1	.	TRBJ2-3	CASSRSGADTQYF	TGCGCCAGCAGTAGGAGTGGCGCAGATACGCAGTATTTT
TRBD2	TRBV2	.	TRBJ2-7	CASSERASGISWSYEQYF	TGTGCCAGCAGTGAACGGGCTAGCGGGATATCTTGGTCCTACGAGCAGTACTTC
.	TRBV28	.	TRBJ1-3	CASCLEGRGNTIYF	TGTGCCAGCTGCCTCGAGGGGAGGGGGAACACCATATATTTT
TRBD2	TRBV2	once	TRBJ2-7	CASRESSGGYYEQYF	TGTGCCAGCAGAGAGTCTAGCGGGGGTTACTACGAGCAGTACTTC
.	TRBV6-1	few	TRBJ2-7	CASSEGLASSYEQYF	TGTGCCAGCAGTGAAGGTCTAGCCAGCTCCTACGAGCAGTACTTC
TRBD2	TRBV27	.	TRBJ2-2	CASSHGLAGVGELFF	TGTGCCAGCAGTCACGGACTAGCGGGAGTCGGGGAGCTGTTTTTT
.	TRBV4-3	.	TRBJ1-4	CASSQNTGTTEKLFF	TGCGCCAGCAGCCAAAATACCGGGACAACTGAAAAACTGTTTTTT
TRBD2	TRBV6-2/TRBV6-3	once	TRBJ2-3	CASSYSLAESTDTQYF	TGTGCCAGCAGTTACAGCCTAGCGGAGAGCACAGATACGCAGTATTTT
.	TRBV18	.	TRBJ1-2	CASSLDLDRVYGYTF	TGTGCCAGCTCACTGGATTTAGACAGAGTCTATGGCTACACCTTC
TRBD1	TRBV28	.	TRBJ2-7	CASTEEQGASEQYF	TGTGCCAGCACCGAGGAGCAGGGGGCATCCGAGCAGTACTTC
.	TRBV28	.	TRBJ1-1	CASSLSPSREAFF	TGTGCCAGCAGTTTATCCCCGAGCAGGGAAGCTTTCTTT
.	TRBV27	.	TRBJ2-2	CASSLGWKVAVNTGELFF	TGTGCCAGCAGCTTAGGTTGGAAGGTAGCGGTGAACACCGGGGAGCTGTTTTTT
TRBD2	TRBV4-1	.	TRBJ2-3	CASSQDPAGAHTDTQYF	TGCGCCAGCAGCCAAGATCCAGCGGGGGCCCACACAGATACGCAGTATTTT
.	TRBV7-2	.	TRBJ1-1	CASSLAPGNLNTEAFF	TGTGCCAGCAGCTTAGCGCCCGGGAATCTTAACACTGAAGCTTTCTTT
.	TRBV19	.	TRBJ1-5	CASSFFNQPQHF	TGTGCCAGTAGTTTCTTTAATCAGCCCCAGCATTTT
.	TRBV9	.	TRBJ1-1	CASSAAVGGGTEAFF	TGTGCCAGCAGCGCCGCCGTGGGCGGGGGCACTGAAGCTTTCTTT
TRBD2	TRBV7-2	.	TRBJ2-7	CASSPGTSGKYEQYF	TGTGCCAGCAGCCCAGGGACTAGCGGGAAGTACGAGCAGTACTTC
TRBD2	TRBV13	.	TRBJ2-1	CASSFPGGPSANEQFF	TGTGCCAGCAGCTTCCCGGGAGGGCCTTCTGCAAATGAGCAGTTCTTC
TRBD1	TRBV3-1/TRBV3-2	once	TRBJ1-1	CASSLTGDTEAFF	TGTGCCAGCAGCCTAACAGGGGACACTGAAGCTTTCTTT
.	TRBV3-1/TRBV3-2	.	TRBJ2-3	CASSHSGSADTQYF	TGTGCCAGCAGCCACAGCGGGTCGGCAGATACGCAGTATTTT
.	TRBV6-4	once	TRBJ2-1	CASSGGLGRDEQFF	TGTGCCAGCAGTGGGGGACTTGGGCGGGATGAGCAGTTCTTC
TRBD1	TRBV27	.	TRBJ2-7	CASSTRQGSEQYF	TGTGCCAGCAGCACAAGACAGGGGTCCGAGCAGTACTTC
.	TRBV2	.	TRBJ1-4	CASTRLWNEKLFF	TGTGCCAGCACTAGGTTGTGGAATGAAAAACTGTTTTTT
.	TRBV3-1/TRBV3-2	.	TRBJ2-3	CASSQDLGRGSTDTQYF	TGTGCCAGCAGCCAAGATCTCGGCAGGGGTAGCACAGATACGCAGTATTTT
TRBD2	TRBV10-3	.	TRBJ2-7	CAISELGLATDEQYF	TGTGCCATCAGTGAGCTGGGACTAGCGACGGACGAGCAGTACTTC